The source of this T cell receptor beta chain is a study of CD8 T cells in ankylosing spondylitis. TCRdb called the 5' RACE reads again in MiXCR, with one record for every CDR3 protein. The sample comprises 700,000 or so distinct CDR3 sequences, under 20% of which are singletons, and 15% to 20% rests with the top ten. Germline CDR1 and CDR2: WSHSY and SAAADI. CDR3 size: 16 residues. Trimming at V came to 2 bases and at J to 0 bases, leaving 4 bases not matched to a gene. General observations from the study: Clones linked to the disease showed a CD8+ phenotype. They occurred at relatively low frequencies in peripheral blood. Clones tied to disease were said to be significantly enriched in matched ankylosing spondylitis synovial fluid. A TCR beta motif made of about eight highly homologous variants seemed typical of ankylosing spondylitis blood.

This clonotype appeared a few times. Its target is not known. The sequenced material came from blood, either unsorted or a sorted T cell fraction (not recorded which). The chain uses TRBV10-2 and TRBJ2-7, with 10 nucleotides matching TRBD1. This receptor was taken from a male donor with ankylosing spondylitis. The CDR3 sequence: CASSEADRGSSYEQYF. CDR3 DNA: TGCGCCAGCAGTGAGGCGGACAGGGGGTCCTCCTACGAGCAGTACTTC.